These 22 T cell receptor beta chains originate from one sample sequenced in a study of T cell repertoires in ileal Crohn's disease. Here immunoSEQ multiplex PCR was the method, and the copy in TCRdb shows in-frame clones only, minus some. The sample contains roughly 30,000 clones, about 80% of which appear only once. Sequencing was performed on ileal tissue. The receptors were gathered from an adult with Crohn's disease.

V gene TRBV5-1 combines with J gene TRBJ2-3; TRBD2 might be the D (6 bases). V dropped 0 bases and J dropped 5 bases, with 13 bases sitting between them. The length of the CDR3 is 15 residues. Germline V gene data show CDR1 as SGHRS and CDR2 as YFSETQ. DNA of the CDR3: TGCGCCAGCAGCTTGGTTTGGGGGGAGGAAGATACGCAGTATTTT. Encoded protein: CASSLVWGEEDTQYF.

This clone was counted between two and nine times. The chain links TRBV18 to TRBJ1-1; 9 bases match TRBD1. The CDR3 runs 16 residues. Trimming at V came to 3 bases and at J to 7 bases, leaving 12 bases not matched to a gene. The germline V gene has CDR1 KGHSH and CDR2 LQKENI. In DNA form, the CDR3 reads TGTGCCAGCTCACCGACAGGGGGGCTGATTAATAGTGAAGCTTTCTTT. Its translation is CASSPTGGLINSEAFF. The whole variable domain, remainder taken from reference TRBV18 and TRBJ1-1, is NAGVMQNPRHLVRRRGQEARLRCSPMKGHSHVYWYRQLPEEGLKFMVYLQKENIIDESGMPKERFSAEFPKEGPSILRIQQVVRGDSAAYFCASSPTGGLINSEAFFGQGTRLTVV.

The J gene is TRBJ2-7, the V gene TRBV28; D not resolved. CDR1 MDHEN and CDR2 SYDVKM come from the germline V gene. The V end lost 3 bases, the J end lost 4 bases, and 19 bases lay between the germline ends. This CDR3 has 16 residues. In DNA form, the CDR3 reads TGTGCCAGCAGTTTCCCCCGAAAACGGCAGGTTTACGAGCAGTACTTC. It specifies CASSFPRKRQVYEQYF.

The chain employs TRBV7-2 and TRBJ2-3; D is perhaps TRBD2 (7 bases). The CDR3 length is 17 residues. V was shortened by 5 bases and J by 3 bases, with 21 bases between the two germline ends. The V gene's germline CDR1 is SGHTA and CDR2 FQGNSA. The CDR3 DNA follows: TGTGCCAGCAGCCCTAGGATGAGGGGGGGCCGTACAGATACGCAGTATTTT. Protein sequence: CASSPRMRGGRTDTQYF.

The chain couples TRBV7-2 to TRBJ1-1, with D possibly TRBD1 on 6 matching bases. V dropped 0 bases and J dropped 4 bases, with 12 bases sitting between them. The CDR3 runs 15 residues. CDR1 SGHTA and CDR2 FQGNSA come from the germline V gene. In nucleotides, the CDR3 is TGTGCCAGCAGCTTAGCATTGGGGGCCATCACTGAAGCTTTCTTT. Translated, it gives CASSLALGAITEAFF.

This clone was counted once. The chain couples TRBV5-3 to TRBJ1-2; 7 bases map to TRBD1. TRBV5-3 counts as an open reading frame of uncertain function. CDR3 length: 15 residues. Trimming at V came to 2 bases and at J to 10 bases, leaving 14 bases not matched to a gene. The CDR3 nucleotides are TGTGCCAGAAGCTTAACCGGGACAGTCTTACCACACTACACCTTC. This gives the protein CARSLTGTVLPHYTF.

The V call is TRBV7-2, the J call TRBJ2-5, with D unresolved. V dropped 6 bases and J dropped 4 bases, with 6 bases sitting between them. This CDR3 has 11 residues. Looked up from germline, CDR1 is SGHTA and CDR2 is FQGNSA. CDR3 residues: CASSSLETQYF. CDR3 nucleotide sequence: TGTGCCAGCAGTTCCCTAGAGACCCAGTACTTC.

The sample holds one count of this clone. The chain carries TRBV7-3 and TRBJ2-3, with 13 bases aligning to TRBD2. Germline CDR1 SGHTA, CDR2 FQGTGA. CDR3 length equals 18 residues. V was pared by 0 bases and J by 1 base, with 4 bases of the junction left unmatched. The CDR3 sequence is CASSLTPGLAGRTDTQYF. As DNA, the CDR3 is TGTGCCAGCAGCTTAACTCCGGGACTAGCGGGGCGCACAGATACGCAGTATTTT.

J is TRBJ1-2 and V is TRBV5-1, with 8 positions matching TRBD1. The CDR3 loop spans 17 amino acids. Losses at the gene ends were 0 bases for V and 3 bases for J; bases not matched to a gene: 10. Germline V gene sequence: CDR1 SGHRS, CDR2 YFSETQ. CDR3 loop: CASSLATGQGLDYGYTF. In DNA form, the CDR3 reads TGCGCCAGCAGCTTGGCCACAGGACAGGGCCTGGACTATGGCTACACCTTC.

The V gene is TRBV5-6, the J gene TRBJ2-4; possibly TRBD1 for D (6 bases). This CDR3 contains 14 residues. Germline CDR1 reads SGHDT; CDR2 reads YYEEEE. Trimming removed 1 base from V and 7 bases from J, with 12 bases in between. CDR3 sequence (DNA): TGTGCCAGCAGCTTGTGGGGGCGCGCCAACATTCAGTACTTC. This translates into CASSLWGRANIQYF.

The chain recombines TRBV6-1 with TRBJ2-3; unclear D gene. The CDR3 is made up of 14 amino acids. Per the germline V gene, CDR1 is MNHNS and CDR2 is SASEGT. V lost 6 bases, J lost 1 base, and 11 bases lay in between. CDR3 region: CASSRFSRTDTQYF. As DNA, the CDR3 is TGTGCCAGCAGCAGATTCTCCCGCACAGATACGCAGTATTTT.

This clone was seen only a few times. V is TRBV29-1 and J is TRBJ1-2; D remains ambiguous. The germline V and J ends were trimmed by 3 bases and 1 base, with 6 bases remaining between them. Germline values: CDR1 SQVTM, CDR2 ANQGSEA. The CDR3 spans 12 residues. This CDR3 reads CSVDSLNYGYTF. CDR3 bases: TGCAGCGTTGACAGTCTTAACTATGGCTACACCTTC.

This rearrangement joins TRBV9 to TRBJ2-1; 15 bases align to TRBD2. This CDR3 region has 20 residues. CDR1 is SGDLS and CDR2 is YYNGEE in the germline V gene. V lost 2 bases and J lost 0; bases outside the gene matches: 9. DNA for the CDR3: TGTGCCAGCAGCGTCGCGGGACTAGCGGGAGGCGGTAGCTCCTACAATGAGCAGTTCTTC. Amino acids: CASSVAGLAGGGSSYNEQFF.

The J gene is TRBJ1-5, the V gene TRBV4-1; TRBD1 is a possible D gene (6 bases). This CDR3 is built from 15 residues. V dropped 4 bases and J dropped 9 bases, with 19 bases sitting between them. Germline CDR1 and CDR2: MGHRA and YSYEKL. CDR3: CASSLFGTSDLPQHF. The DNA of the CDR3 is TGCGCCAGCAGCCTCTTTGGGACATCAGATTTGCCCCAGCATTTT.

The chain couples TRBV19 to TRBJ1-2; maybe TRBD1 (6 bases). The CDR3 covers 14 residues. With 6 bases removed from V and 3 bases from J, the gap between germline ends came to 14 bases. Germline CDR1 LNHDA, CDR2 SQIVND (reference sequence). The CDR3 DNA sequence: TGTGCCAGTAGACCACAGGGAATCGACTATGGCTACACCTTC. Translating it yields CASRPQGIDYGYTF.

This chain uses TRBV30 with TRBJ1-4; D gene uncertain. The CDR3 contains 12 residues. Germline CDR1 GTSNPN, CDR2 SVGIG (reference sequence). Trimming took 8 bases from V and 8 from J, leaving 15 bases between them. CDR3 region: CAGERESEKLFF. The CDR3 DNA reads TGTGCCGGAGAGAGGGAAAGCGAAAAACTGTTTTTT.

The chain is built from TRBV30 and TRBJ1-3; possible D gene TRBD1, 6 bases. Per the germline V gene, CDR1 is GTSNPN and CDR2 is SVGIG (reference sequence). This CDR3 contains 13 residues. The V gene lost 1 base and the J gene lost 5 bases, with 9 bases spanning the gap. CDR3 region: CAWSGRGRNTIYF. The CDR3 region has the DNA TGTGCCTGGAGTGGTAGGGGGAGAAACACCATATATTTT.

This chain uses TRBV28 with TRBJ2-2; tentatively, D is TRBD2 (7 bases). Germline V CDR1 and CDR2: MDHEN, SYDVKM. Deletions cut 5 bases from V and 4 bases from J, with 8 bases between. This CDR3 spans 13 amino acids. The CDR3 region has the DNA TGTGCCAGCAGTCGGGGGGCCACCGGGGAGCTGTTTTTT. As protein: CASSRGATGELFF.

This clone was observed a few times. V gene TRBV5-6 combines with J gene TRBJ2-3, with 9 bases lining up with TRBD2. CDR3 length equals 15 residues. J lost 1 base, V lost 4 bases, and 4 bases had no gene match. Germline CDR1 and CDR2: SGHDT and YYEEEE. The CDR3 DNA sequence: TGTGCCAGCAGCCGGCCTAGCGGGGGCACAGATACGCAGTATTTT. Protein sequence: CASSRPSGGTDTQYF. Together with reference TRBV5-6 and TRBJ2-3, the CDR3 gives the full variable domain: DAGVTQSPTHLIKTRGQQVTLRCSPKSGHDTVSWYQQALGQGPQFIFQYYEEEERQRGNFPDRFSGHQFPNYSSELNVNALLLGDSALYLCASSRPSGGTDTQYFGPGTRLTVL.

Here the CDR3 reads CASSPYGARLAGDNEQFF. The CDR3 nucleotides are TGTGCCAGCAGCCCTTACGGGGCGAGACTAGCGGGGGACAATGAGCAGTTCTTC. V usage is TRBV7-2 and J usage is TRBJ2-1; TRBD2 agrees at 12 bases. Germline V gene data show CDR1 as SGHTA and CDR2 as FQGNSA. This CDR3 has 18 amino acids. Losses at the gene ends were 5 bases for V and 5 bases for J; bases not matched to a gene: 13. The full variable domain, rest sourced from reference TRBV7-2 and TRBJ2-1, is GAGVSQSPSNKVTEKGKDVELRCDPISGHTALYWYRQSLGQGLEFLIYFQGNSAPDKSGLPSDRFSAERTGGSVSTLTIQRTQQEDSAVYLCASSPYGARLAGDNEQFFGPGTRLTVL.

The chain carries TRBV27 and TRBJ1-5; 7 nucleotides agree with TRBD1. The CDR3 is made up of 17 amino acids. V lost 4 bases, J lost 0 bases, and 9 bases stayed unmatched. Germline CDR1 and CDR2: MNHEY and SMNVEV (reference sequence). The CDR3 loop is CASSWTGPNLSNQPQHF. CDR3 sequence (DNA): TGTGCCAGCAGTTGGACAGGTCCCAACCTTAGCAATCAGCCCCAGCATTTT.

CDR3 bases: TGTGCCAGCAGTGTGGGCGACTACCGCTACGAGCAGTACTTC. Translated, it gives CASSVGDYRYEQYF. This chain links TRBV6-1 with TRBJ2-7; possibly TRBD2 for D (5 bases). The length of the CDR3 is 14 residues. The germline V and J ends were trimmed by 4 bases and 3 bases, with 13 bases remaining between them. Germline V lookup: CDR1 MNHNS, CDR2 SASEGT.